The entry below describes one T cell receptor beta chain. Its antigen is undetermined. The germline gives CDR1 SGHNT, CDR2 YENEEA. CDR3 size: 15 residues. V lost 5 bases, J lost 1 base, and 2 bases stayed unmatched. The sorted conventional CD4+ T cells were CD25-low and CD127-high, with genomic DNA sequenced. Libraries were prepared by immunoSEQ multiplex PCR; TCRdb keeps only in-frame clonotypes and omits some of them. The sample yields more than 35,000 clones, about 90% seen once. This entry comes from a study of regulatory and conventional T cells in RAG deficiency. Findings and caveats of the study: Shorter CDR3s in all patient subsets; >80% Treg-Tconv overlap in Omenn. Control T-cell subsets had markedly higher Shannon entropy and lower Simpson indices than RAG-deficient patients. Omenn syndrome and CID/AS patients had 85 to 100-fold fewer unique Treg TCR beta sequences, versus approximately 9.8-fold elsewhere.

This sample also appeared in a second study, on regulatory T cells. As reported in that work: The primer mix had 52 TRBV and 13 TRBJ primers.

Specimen: CD4+ effector T cells sorted from blood. The rearrangement uses TRBV11-3 and TRBJ2-2; 9 bases are shared with TRBD1. The TCR comes from a human donor in good health. The CDR3 is CASSLGQGNTGELFF. The DNA of the CDR3 is TGTGCCAGCAGCCTGGGACAGGGGAACACCGGGGAGCTGTTTTTT.